The 4 T cell receptor gamma chains listed next were all sequenced from one sample in a study of intestinal T cells in coeliac disease. LymphoTrack primers amplified TRG sequences from roughly 0.2 ug of biopsy DNA. With CATT, TCRdb re-called clones from the multiplex PCR reads. The sample includes 740 or so gamma-chain clones, 40% to 60% of them seen just once. Fewer than 11 formalin-fixed paraffin-embedded scrolls, each 5 µm thick, supplied each case's genomic DNA. Specimen: a duodenal biopsy. The receptor source for this set is a human donor with celiac disease.

The gene calls are TRGV8 and TRGJ1 or TRGJ2. CDR3 length: 15 residues. Germline CDR1 reads VENAVY; CDR2 reads YDSYNSRV. Trimming cost V 5 bases and J 0 bases; bases outside gene matches: 10. CDR3: CATWVPYLNYYKKLF. CDR3 in DNA: TGTGCCACCTGGGTACCATACTTGAATTATTATAAGAAACTCTTT.

Notes on this clone: For this DNA, TCRdb reports the protein of a much larger clone, which diverges at residue 8, most likely from a read error; the protein presented here is translated directly from the DNA. The chain joins TRGV8 to TRGJP1. The CDR3 has 14 residues. Germline V CDR1 and CDR2: VENAVY, YDSYNSRV. The DNA for the CDR3 is TGTGCCACCTGGGAATATACCATTGGTTGGTTCAAGATATTT. Translation gives CATWEYTIGWFKIF.

The chain couples TRGV9 to TRGJP1. CDR1 is GITISATS and CDR2 is ISYDGTV in the germline V gene (reference sequence). This CDR3 region has 18 residues. V lost 0 bases and J lost 0; bases outside the gene matches: 10. The CDR3 sequence: CALWEVRGGYTTGWFKIF. The CDR3 DNA sequence: TGTGCCTTGTGGGAGGTGCGTGGGGGATATACCACTGGTTGGTTCAAGATATTT.

The chain links TRGV2 to TRGJP2. This CDR3 spans 16 amino acids. Germline values: CDR1 EGSNGY, CDR2 YDSYNSKV. V trimming: 5 bases; J trimming: 3 bases; junction bases outside the gene matches: 12. Here the CDR3 reads CATWGGRGRSDWIKTF. CDR3 nucleotide sequence: TGTGCCACCTGGGGAGGTAGAGGGCGTAGTGATTGGATCAAGACGTTT.